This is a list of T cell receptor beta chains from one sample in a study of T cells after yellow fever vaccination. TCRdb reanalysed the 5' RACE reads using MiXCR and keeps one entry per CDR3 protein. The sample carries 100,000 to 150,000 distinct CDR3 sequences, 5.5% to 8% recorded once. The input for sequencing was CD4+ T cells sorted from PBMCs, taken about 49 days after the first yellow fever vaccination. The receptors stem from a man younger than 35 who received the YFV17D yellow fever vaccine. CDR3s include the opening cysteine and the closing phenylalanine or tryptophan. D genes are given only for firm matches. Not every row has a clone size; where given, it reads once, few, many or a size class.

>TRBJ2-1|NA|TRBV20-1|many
CSAWGGAIYNEQFF
TGCAGTGCTTGGGGGGGGGCGATATACAATGAGCAGTTCTTC
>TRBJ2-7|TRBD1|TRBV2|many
CASSGTGGGEQYF
TGTGCCAGTTCCGGGACAGGGGGCGGGGAGCAGTACTTC
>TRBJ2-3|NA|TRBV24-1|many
CATSEPTASETDTQYF
TGTGCCACCAGTGAGCCAACCGCCTCGGAGACAGATACGCAGTATTTT
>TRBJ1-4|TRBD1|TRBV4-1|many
CASSSTGVRNEKLFF
TGCGCCAGCAGCTCCACAGGGGTTAGAAATGAAAAACTGTTTTTT
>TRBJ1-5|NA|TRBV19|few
CASSQGSAYSNQPQHF
TGTGCCAGTAGCCAGGGTTCGGCCTATAGCAATCAGCCCCAGCATTTT
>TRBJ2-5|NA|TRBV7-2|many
CASSGTYETQYF
TGTGCCAGCAGCGGGACTTATGAGACCCAGTACTTC
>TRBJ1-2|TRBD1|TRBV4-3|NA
CASSQEGRTGMYGYTF
TGCGCCAGCAGCCAAGAAGGCCGGACAGGGATGTATGGCTACACCTTC
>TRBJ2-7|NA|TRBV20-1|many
CSARGDRPSPSYEQYF
TGCAGTGCTAGAGGCGACAGGCCAAGTCCCTCCTACGAGCAGTACTTC
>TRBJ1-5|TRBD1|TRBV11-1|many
CASSSPGTGEGGNQPQHF
TGTGCCAGCAGTTCCCCCGGGACAGGGGAGGGCGGCAATCAGCCCCAGCATTTT
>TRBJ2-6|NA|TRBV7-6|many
CASSLARGSGANVLTF
TGTGCCAGCAGCTTAGCTAGGGGCTCTGGGGCCAACGTCCTGACTTTC
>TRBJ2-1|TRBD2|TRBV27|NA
CASILPPSGGAYNEQFF
TGTGCCAGCATCCTTCCCCCTAGCGGGGGGGCCTACAATGAGCAGTTCTTC
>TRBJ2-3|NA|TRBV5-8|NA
CASRTGYSDTQYF
TGTGCCAGCAGAACAGGATATTCAGATACGCAGTATTTT
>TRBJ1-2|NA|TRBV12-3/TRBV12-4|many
CASTYDLLRYYGYTF
TGTGCCAGCACCTATGACCTTTTGCGGTACTATGGCTACACCTTC
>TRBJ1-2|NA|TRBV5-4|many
CASSLSQSYGYTF
TGTGCCAGCAGCTTGTCCCAGAGCTATGGCTACACCTTC
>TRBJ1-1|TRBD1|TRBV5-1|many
CASSSYRTGRSEAFF
TGCGCCAGCAGCTCTTACCGGACAGGGAGGAGTGAAGCTTTCTTT
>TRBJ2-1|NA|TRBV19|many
CASSIWTEQFF
TGTGCCAGTAGTATATGGACAGAGCAGTTCTTC
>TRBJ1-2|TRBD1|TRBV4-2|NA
CASSQDREPYGYTF
TGTGCCAGCAGCCAGGACAGGGAGCCCTATGGCTACACCTTC
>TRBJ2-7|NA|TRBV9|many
CASSVRDGTYEQYF
TGTGCCAGCAGCGTACGGGACGGGACCTACGAGCAGTACTTC
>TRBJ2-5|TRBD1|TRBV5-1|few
CASKVTGGQETQYF
TGCGCCAGCAAGGTGACAGGGGGCCAAGAGACCCAGTACTTC
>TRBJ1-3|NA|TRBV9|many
CASSVAGNTIYF
TGTGCCAGCAGCGTAGCTGGAAACACCATATATTTT
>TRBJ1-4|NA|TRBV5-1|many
CASSSSRVGEKLFF
TGCGCCAGCAGCTCCTCCAGGGTCGGTGAAAAACTGTTTTTT
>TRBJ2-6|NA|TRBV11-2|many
CASSFGPGANVLTF
TGTGCCAGCAGCTTCGGTCCTGGGGCCAACGTCCTGACTTTC
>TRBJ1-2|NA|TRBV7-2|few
CASSLTKQGYTF
TGTGCCAGCAGCCTAACGAAGCAGGGCTACACCTTC
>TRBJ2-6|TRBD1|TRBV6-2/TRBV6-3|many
CASSYPYRGPGANVLTF
TGTGCCAGCAGTTACCCTTACAGGGGGCCTGGGGCCAACGTCCTGACTTTC
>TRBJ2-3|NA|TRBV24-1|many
CATSEGPSSGATDTQYF
TGTGCCACCAGTGAGGGGCCTAGCAGTGGTGCCACAGATACGCAGTATTTT